These T cell receptor beta chains were read from a single sample in a study of control samples from healthy donors and cancer patients. Only in-frame clones appear in the TCRdb table, and some are missing; sequencing was by immunoSEQ multiplex PCR. The sample lists 200,000 or so clones; around 90% were seen once. Sample: blood. The source is a man aged 25 to 40 in good health. The CDR3 runs from the conserved cysteine through the conserved F or W. Fields, in order: V gene, J gene, clone size, CDR3 protein. Size values are once, few and many counts, or a class for expanded clones, and some rows have none.

TRBV14	TRBJ2-7	-	CASSETGTDYEQYF
TRBV18	TRBJ1-5	-	CASSPAGENQPQHF
TRBV27	TRBJ1-2	-	CASSLSSGFYGYTF
TRBV7-8	TRBJ2-1	-	CASSLGLAGNNEQFF
TRBV3-1/TRBV3-2	TRBJ2-7	-	CASSQGSLEQYF
TRBV4-1	TRBJ2-2	-	CASSQRDSRYTGELFF
TRBV11-2	TRBJ2-7	once	CASSLARWGGVNEQYF
TRBV19	TRBJ1-2	-	CASSQAARLHGYTF
TRBV12-3/TRBV12-4	TRBJ1-2	-	CASSLGGGNGYTF
TRBV6-1	TRBJ1-3	-	CASSELRGGWATIYF
TRBV2	TRBJ1-6	once	CASLPGARANSPLHF
TRBV30	TRBJ1-4	-	CAWSVMGQGNEKLFF
TRBV3-1/TRBV3-2	TRBJ1-5	-	CASSLRYSNQPQHF
TRBV7-9	TRBJ1-2	-	CASNPGQGAGGYTF
TRBV4-1	TRBJ2-1	-	CASKPWTGEANEQFF
TRBV19	TRBJ2-1	-	CASSIGPEQFF
TRBV5-1	TRBJ2-7	-	CASSTEAYEQYF
TRBV9	TRBJ2-1	-	CASSVEAGGVYEQFF
TRBV6-6	TRBJ1-2	few	CASSYSETTSRGYTF
TRBV28	TRBJ2-1	-	CAHSLPSVGFEQFF
TRBV2	TRBJ2-7	-	CARDRVDSYEQYF
TRBV6-4	TRBJ1-2	-	CASSKSPQGINYGYTF
TRBV19	TRBJ2-3	-	CASRWALAGSDTQYF
TRBV6-5	TRBJ2-7	-	CASRPERGGAYEQYF
TRBV3-1/TRBV3-2	TRBJ1-1	-	CASSPSGGMNTEAFF
TRBV6-6	TRBJ1-1	-	CASSYSRGLEAFF
TRBV19	TRBJ2-3	once	CASSIDSDSTDTQYF
TRBV6-5	TRBJ2-7	-	CAIPGPRVDEQYF
TRBV18	TRBJ1-1	-	CASSQGRDTEAFF
TRBV9	TRBJ1-2	-	CASSVASHTGKNYGYTF
TRBV24-1	TRBJ1-6	-	CATRDRRPSQPLHF
TRBV19	TRBJ1-6	-	CASSTTVSVRGTPLHF
TRBV29-1	TRBJ2-7	-	CSATGPPGHIPYEQYF
TRBV7-9	TRBJ2-7	-	CASSLGVGQGLFEQYF
TRBV5-1	TRBJ2-7	-	CASSLAGGPHEQYF
TRBV5-1	TRBJ1-5	few	CASSAGSNQPQHF
TRBV18	TRBJ1-2	-	CASSPEGQGASGYTF
TRBV7-2	TRBJ2-7	once	CASSFSGTGTYEQYF
TRBV19	TRBJ1-1	-	CASKRRDQMNTEAFF
TRBV7-3	TRBJ2-1	-	CASSLNPPNEQFF
TRBV6-6	TRBJ2-1	-	CASSYRDRDNEQFF